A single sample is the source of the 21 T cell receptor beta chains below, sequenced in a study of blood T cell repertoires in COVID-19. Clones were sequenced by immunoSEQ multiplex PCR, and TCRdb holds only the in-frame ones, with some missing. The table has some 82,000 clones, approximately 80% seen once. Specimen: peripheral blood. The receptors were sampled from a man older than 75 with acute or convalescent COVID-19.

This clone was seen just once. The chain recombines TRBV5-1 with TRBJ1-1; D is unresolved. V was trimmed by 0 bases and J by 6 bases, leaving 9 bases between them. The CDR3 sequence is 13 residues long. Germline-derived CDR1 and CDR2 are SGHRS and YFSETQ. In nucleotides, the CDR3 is TGCGCCAGCAGCTTGGTGCCGGGGTCTGAAGCTTTCTTT. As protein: CASSLVPGSEAFF. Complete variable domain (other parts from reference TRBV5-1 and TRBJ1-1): KAGVTQTPRYLIKTRGQQVTLSCSPISGHRSVSWYQQTPGQGLQFLFEYFSETQRNKGNFPGRFSGRQFSNSRSEMNVSTLELGDSALYLCASSLVPGSEAFFGQGTRLTVV.

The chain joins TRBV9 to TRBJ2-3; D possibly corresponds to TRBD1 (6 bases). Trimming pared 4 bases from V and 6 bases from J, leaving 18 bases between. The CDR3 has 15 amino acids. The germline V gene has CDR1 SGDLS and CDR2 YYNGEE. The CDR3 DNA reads TGTGCCAGCAGCCCCCGACAGGTCCTAGGGGATACGCAGTATTTT. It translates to CASSPRQVLGDTQYF. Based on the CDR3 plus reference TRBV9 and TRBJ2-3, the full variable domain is DSGVTQTPKHLITATGQRVTLRCSPRSGDLSVYWYQQSLDQGLQFLIQYYNGEERAKGNILERFSAQQFPDLHSELNLSSLELGDSALYFCASSPRQVLGDTQYFGPGTRLTVL.

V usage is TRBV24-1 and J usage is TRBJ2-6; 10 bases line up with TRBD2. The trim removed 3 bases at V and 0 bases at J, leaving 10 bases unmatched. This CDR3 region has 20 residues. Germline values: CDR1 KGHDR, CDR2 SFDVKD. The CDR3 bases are TGTGCCACCAGTGATCTGCGGGCTAGCGGGAGCCCCTCTGGGGCCAACGTCCTGACTTTC. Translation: CATSDLRASGSPSGANVLTF.

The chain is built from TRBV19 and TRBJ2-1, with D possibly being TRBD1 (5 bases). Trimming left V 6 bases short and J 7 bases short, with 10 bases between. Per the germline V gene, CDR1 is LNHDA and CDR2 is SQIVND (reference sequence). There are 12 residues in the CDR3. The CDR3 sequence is CASRNRPNEQFF. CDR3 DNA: TGTGCCAGTAGAAACAGGCCTAATGAGCAGTTCTTC.

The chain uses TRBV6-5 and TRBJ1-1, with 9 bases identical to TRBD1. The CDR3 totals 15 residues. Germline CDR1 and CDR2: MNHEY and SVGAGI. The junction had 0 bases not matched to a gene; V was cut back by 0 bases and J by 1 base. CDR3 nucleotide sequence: TGTGCCAGCAGTTACTCGGACAGGGGGAACACTGAAGCTTTCTTT. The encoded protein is CASSYSDRGNTEAFF.

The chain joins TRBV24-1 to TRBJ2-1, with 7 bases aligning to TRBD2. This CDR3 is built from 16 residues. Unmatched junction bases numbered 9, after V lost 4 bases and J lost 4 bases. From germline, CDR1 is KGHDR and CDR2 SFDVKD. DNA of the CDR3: TGTGCCACCAGTGAGAAGGCGGGAGTAGGATACAATGAGCAGTTCTTC. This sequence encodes CATSEKAGVGYNEQFF.

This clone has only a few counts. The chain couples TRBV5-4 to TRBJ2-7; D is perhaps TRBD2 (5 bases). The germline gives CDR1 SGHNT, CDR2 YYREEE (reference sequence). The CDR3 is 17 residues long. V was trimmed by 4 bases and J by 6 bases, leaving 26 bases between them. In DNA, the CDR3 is TGTGCCAGCAGCCCGGCCCCGGGAAAGGTAGTAGTATCCGAGCAGTACTTC. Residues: CASSPAPGKVVVSEQYF.

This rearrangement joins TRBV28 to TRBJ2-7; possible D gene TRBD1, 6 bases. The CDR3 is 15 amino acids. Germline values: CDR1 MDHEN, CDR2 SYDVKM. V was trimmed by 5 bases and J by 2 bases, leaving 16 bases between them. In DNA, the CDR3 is TGTGCCAGCAGTCCCAGGGGCCGTCCTCCCTACGAGCAGTACTTC. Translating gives CASSPRGRPPYEQYF.

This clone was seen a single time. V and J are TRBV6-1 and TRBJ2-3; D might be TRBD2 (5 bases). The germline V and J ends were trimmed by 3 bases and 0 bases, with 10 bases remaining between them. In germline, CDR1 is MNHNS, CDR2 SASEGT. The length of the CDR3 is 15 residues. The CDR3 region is CASSDGRTSTDTQYF. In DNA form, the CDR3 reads TGTGCCAGCAGTGATGGACGGACTAGCACAGATACGCAGTATTTT.

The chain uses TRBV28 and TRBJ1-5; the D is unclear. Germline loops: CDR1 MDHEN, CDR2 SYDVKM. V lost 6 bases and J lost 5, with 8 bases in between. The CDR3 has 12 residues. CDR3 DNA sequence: TGTGCCAGCAGCCCAATTCATCAGCCCCAGCATTTT. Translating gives CASSPIHQPQHF.

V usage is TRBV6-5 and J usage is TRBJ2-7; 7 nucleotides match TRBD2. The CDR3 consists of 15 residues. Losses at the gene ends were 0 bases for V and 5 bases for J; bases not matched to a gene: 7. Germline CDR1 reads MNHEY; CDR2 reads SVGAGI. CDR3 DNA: TGTGCCAGCAGTTACTCTGGACTAGGCTCGAACGAGCAGTACTTC. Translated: CASSYSGLGSNEQYF.

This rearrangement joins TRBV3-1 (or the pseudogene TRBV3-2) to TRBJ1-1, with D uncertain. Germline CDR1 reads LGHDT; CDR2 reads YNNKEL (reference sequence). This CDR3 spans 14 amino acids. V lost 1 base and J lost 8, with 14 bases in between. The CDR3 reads CASSQGGTATEAFF. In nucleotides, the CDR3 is TGTGCCAGCAGCCAAGGTGGTACTGCCACCGAAGCTTTCTTT.

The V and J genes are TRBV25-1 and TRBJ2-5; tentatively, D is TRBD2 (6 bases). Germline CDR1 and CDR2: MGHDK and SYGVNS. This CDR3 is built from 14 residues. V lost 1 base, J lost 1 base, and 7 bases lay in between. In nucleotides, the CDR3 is TGTGCCAGCAGTGAATGGAGGGTCCAAGAGACCCAGTACTTC. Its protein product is CASSEWRVQETQYF.

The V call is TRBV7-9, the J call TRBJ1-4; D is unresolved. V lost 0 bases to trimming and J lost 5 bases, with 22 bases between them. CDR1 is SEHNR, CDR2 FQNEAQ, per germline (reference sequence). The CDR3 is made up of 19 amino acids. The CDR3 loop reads CASSLAVLVEGGKNEKLFF. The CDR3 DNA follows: TGTGCCAGCAGCTTAGCAGTTCTGGTGGAGGGTGGGAAGAATGAAAAACTGTTTTTT.

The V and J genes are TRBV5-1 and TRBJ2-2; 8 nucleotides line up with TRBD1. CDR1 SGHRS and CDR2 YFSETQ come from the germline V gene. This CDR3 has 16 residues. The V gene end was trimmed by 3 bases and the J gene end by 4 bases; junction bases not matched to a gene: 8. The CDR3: CASSYQGALGTGELFF. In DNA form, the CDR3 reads TGCGCCAGCAGCTATCAGGGGGCGCTTGGCACCGGGGAGCTGTTTTTT. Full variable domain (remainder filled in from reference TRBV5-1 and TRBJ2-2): KAGVTQTPRYLIKTRGQQVTLSCSPISGHRSVSWYQQTPGQGLQFLFEYFSETQRNKGNFPGRFSGRQFSNSRSEMNVSTLELGDSALYLCASSYQGALGTGELFFGEGSRLTVL.

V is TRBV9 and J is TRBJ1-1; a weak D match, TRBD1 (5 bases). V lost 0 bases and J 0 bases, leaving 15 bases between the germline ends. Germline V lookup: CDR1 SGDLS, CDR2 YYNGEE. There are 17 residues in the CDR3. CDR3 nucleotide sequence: TGTGCCAGCAGCGTAGGGTCGGGGGTTTCCATGAACACTGAAGCTTTCTTT. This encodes CASSVGSGVSMNTEAFF.

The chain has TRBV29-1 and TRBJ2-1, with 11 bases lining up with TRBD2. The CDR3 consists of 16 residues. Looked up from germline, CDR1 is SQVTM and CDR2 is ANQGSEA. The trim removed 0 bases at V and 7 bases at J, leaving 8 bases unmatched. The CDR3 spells CSVEDSASGRWNEQFF. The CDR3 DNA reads TGCAGCGTTGAAGATAGCGCTAGCGGGAGGTGGAATGAGCAGTTCTTC.

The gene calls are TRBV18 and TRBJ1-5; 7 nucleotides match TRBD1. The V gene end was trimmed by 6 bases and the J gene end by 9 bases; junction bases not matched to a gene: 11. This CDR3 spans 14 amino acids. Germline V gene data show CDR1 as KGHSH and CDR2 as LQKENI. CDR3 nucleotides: TGTGCCAGCTCCCGGGACAGAGAATCAGGGCCCCAGCATTTT. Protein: CASSRDRESGPQHF.

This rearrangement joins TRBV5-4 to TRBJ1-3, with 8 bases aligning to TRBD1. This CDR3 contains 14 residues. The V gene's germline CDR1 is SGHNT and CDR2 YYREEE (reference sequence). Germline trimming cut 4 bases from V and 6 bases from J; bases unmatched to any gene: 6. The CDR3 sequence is CASSAGTGLNTIYF. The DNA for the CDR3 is TGTGCCAGCAGCGCCGGGACAGGTCTAAACACCATATATTTT. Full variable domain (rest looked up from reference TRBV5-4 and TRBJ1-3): ETGVTQSPTHLIKTRGQQVTLRCSSQSGHNTVSWYQQALGQGPQFIFQYYREEENGRGNFPPRFSGLQFPNYSSELNVNALELDDSALYLCASSAGTGLNTIYFGEGSWLTVV.

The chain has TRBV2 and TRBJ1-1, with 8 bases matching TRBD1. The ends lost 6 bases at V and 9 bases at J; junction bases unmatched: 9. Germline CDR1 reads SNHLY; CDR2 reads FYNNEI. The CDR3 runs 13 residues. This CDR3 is CASRDYRTGQAFF. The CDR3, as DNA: TGTGCCAGCAGGGATTATAGGACAGGGCAAGCTTTCTTT.

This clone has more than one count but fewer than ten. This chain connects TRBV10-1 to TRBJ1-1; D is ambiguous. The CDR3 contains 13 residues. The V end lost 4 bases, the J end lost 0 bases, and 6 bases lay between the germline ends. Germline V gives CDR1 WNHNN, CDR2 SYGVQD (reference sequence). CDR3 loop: CASSGALNTEAFF. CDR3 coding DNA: TGCGCCAGCAGTGGGGCACTGAACACTGAAGCTTTCTTT.